Listed below are T cell receptor beta chains from one sample, sequenced in a study of PD-L1 blockade in urothelial cancer. The assay was immunoSEQ multiplex PCR, and TCRdb's table has in-frame clones only and misses some. The repertoire holds approximately 48,000 clones, with approximately 79% as singletons. The sequences come from PBMCs, collected around atezolizumab (anti-PD-L1) treatment. The origin of the receptors is a man in his 70s with urothelial cancer. The CDR3 runs from the conserved cysteine through the conserved F or W. Each record gives: D gene, J gene, clone size, V gene, CDR3 protein, CDR3 DNA. A D gene is named only where the DNA matches it firmly. Some rows mark clone size as missing; the rest say once, few, many or name a class of expanded clone.

d_gene: TRBD1; j_gene: TRBJ2-7; abundance: NA; v_gene: TRBV9; CDR3aa: CASSVGTGTYEQYF; CDR3nt: TGTGCCAGCAGCGTAGGGACAGGGACCTACGAGCAGTACTTC
d_gene: TRBD1; j_gene: TRBJ1-2; abundance: NA; v_gene: TRBV18; CDR3aa: CASSTDRGRSDYGYTF; CDR3nt: TGTGCCAGCTCGACGGACAGGGGCAGATCGGACTATGGCTACACCTTC
d_gene: NA; j_gene: TRBJ1-2; abundance: once; v_gene: TRBV10-3; CDR3aa: CAISEPSTYGYTF; CDR3nt: TGTGCCATCAGTGAACCCAGTACCTATGGCTACACCTTC
d_gene: NA; j_gene: TRBJ1-3; abundance: NA; v_gene: TRBV29-1; CDR3aa: CSVRTGSGNTIYF; CDR3nt: TGCAGCGTCCGGACGGGATCAGGAAACACCATATATTTT
d_gene: NA; j_gene: TRBJ2-3; abundance: NA; v_gene: TRBV21-1; CDR3aa: CASSKTELVTDTDTQYF; CDR3nt: TGTGCCAGCAGCAAAACCGAACTAGTAACGGACACAGATACGCAGTATTTT
d_gene: TRBD2; j_gene: TRBJ2-3; abundance: NA; v_gene: TRBV11-3; CDR3aa: CASSSLAGGPDTQYF; CDR3nt: TGTGCCAGCAGCTCTCTAGCGGGGGGGCCAGATACGCAGTATTTT
d_gene: NA; j_gene: TRBJ2-5; abundance: NA; v_gene: TRBV10-3; CDR3aa: CAISERTEETQYF; CDR3nt: TGTGCCATCAGTGAGAGGACAGAAGAGACCCAGTACTTC
d_gene: TRBD2; j_gene: TRBJ2-1; abundance: few; v_gene: TRBV19; CDR3aa: CASSPGALAGGGREQFF; CDR3nt: TGTGCCAGTAGTCCGGGAGCACTAGCGGGAGGGGGTCGAGAGCAGTTCTTC
d_gene: NA; j_gene: TRBJ2-3; abundance: NA; v_gene: TRBV5-1; CDR3aa: CASSLGLVTDTQYF; CDR3nt: TGCGCCAGCAGCTTGGGACTCGTCACAGATACGCAGTATTTT
d_gene: NA; j_gene: TRBJ2-7; abundance: NA; v_gene: TRBV27; CDR3aa: CASSFHASSASSYEQYF; CDR3nt: TGTGCCAGCAGTTTCCATGCCTCTAGCGCGAGCTCCTACGAGCAGTACTTC
d_gene: NA; j_gene: TRBJ2-7; abundance: NA; v_gene: TRBV30; CDR3aa: CAWSRVTYEQYF; CDR3nt: TGTGCCTGGAGTCGGGTTACCTACGAGCAGTACTTC
d_gene: TRBD1; j_gene: TRBJ2-5; abundance: NA; v_gene: TRBV9; CDR3aa: CASSSGQGLETQYF; CDR3nt: TGTGCCAGCAGCTCGGGACAGGGGCTAGAGACCCAGTACTTC
d_gene: NA; j_gene: TRBJ1-2; abundance: NA; v_gene: TRBV15; CDR3aa: CATSRDERSQVDYGYTF; CDR3nt: TGTGCCACCAGCAGAGATGAAAGGAGTCAAGTCGACTATGGCTACACCTTC
d_gene: NA; j_gene: TRBJ1-1; abundance: NA; v_gene: TRBV19; CDR3aa: CASSLPQGQGEAFF; CDR3nt: TGTGCCAGTAGCCTCCCCCAGGGGCAAGGAGAAGCTTTCTTT
d_gene: TRBD1; j_gene: TRBJ1-1; abundance: NA; v_gene: TRBV5-5; CDR3aa: CASSLALLLDRGQIGAFF; CDR3nt: TGTGCCAGCAGCCTGGCCCTACTGTTGGATAGGGGGCAAATCGGAGCTTTCTTT
d_gene: TRBD2; j_gene: TRBJ2-2; abundance: NA; v_gene: TRBV5-4; CDR3aa: CASSSGTSDTGELFF; CDR3nt: TGTGCCAGCAGCTCCGGGACTAGCGACACCGGGGAGCTGTTTTTT
d_gene: TRBD1; j_gene: TRBJ1-3; abundance: NA; v_gene: TRBV6-6; CDR3aa: CASRPQGLGNTIYF; CDR3nt: TGTGCCAGCAGACCACAGGGGCTTGGAAACACCATATATTTT
d_gene: TRBD1; j_gene: TRBJ1-2; abundance: NA; v_gene: TRBV28; CDR3aa: CASSLYRQGYGYTF; CDR3nt: TGTGCCAGCAGTTTATACCGACAGGGCTATGGCTACACCTTC
d_gene: NA; j_gene: TRBJ2-1; abundance: once; v_gene: TRBV5-8; CDR3aa: CASSTLTSYNEQFF; CDR3nt: TGTGCCAGCAGCACGCTGACAAGTTACAATGAGCAGTTCTTC
d_gene: NA; j_gene: TRBJ1-4; abundance: NA; v_gene: TRBV6-6; CDR3aa: CASSYVTYEKLFF; CDR3nt: TGTGCCAGCAGTTACGTGACTTATGAAAAACTGTTTTTT
d_gene: NA; j_gene: TRBJ1-2; abundance: few; v_gene: TRBV18; CDR3aa: CASSPVRTTTNYGYTF; CDR3nt: TGTGCCAGCTCACCAGTAAGGACGACTACTAACTATGGCTACACCTTC
d_gene: NA; j_gene: TRBJ1-1; abundance: many; v_gene: TRBV12-5; CDR3aa: CASGLDSTSEAFF; CDR3nt: TGTGCTAGTGGTTTGGACAGCACTTCTGAAGCTTTCTTT
d_gene: TRBD1; j_gene: TRBJ1-2; abundance: NA; v_gene: TRBV6-4; CDR3aa: CASSDSWGQGYGYTF; CDR3nt: TGTGCCAGCAGTGACTCTTGGGGACAGGGCTATGGCTACACCTTC
d_gene: NA; j_gene: TRBJ2-7; abundance: NA; v_gene: TRBV7-9; CDR3aa: CASSLDWAVSTYEQYF; CDR3nt: TGTGCCAGCAGCTTAGATTGGGCAGTCAGTACCTACGAGCAGTACTTC
d_gene: TRBD1; j_gene: TRBJ2-3; abundance: NA; v_gene: TRBV9; CDR3aa: CASSPSGTGQGGTDTQYF; CDR3nt: TGTGCCAGCAGCCCCTCGGGAACGGGACAGGGAGGCACAGATACGCAGTATTTT
d_gene: TRBD2; j_gene: TRBJ2-1; abundance: few; v_gene: TRBV2; CDR3aa: CASSAIAGISYNEQFF; CDR3nt: TGTGCCAGCAGCGCTATAGCGGGGATCTCCTACAATGAGCAGTTCTTC
d_gene: NA; j_gene: TRBJ2-2; abundance: NA; v_gene: TRBV11-3; CDR3aa: CASSPREGNTGELFF; CDR3nt: TGTGCCAGCAGCCCCCGAGAGGGCAACACCGGGGAGCTGTTTTTT
d_gene: NA; j_gene: TRBJ2-1; abundance: NA; v_gene: TRBV4-1; CDR3aa: CASSQEGVGTEGGDEQFF; CDR3nt: TGCGCCAGCAGCCAAGAGGGGGTTGGGACGGAGGGGGGGGATGAGCAGTTCTTC
d_gene: TRBD2; j_gene: TRBJ2-7; abundance: NA; v_gene: TRBV2; CDR3aa: CASSDSPSSGLRGF; CDR3nt: TGTGCCAGCAGTGACTCTCCTTCTAGCGGGCTTCGCGGCTTC
d_gene: NA; j_gene: TRBJ2-2; abundance: NA; v_gene: TRBV19; CDR3aa: CASSTSSAGELFF; CDR3nt: TGTGCCAGTAGTACCTCTAGTGCCGGGGAGCTGTTTTTT
d_gene: NA; j_gene: TRBJ1-1; abundance: few; v_gene: TRBV2; CDR3aa: CASSEGDLNTEAFF; CDR3nt: TGTGCCAGCAGTGAGGGGGACTTGAACACTGAAGCTTTCTTT
d_gene: NA; j_gene: TRBJ2-7; abundance: NA; v_gene: TRBV7-9; CDR3aa: CASSPTSNPYEQYF; CDR3nt: TGTGCCAGCAGCCCCACTAGCAACCCCTACGAGCAGTACTTC
d_gene: NA; j_gene: TRBJ2-2; abundance: NA; v_gene: TRBV30; CDR3aa: CAWRRLYTGELFF; CDR3nt: TGTGCCTGGAGGCGACTTTACACCGGGGAGCTGTTTTTT
d_gene: NA; j_gene: TRBJ1-4; abundance: NA; v_gene: TRBV30; CDR3aa: CAWDRPNEKLFF; CDR3nt: TGTGCCTGGGACAGGCCTAATGAAAAACTGTTTTTT
d_gene: NA; j_gene: TRBJ2-5; abundance: NA; v_gene: TRBV28; CDR3aa: CASSLPGLLQETQYF; CDR3nt: TGTGCCAGCAGTTTACCGGGACTTCTCCAAGAGACCCAGTACTTC
d_gene: NA; j_gene: TRBJ2-5; abundance: NA; v_gene: TRBV5-1; CDR3aa: CASSLGVTQETQYF; CDR3nt: TGCGCCAGCAGCTTAGGGGTGACCCAAGAGACCCAGTACTTC
d_gene: NA; j_gene: TRBJ1-1; abundance: NA; v_gene: TRBV7-2; CDR3aa: CASSPTPNTEAFF; CDR3nt: TGTGCCAGCAGCCCGACACCGAACACTGAAGCTTTCTTT
d_gene: NA; j_gene: TRBJ2-7; abundance: NA; v_gene: TRBV19; CDR3aa: CASSITRQLSYEQYF; CDR3nt: TGTGCCAGTAGTATAACGCGACAGCTCTCCTACGAGCAGTACTTC
d_gene: NA; j_gene: TRBJ1-2; abundance: once; v_gene: TRBV25-1; CDR3aa: CASSEQTNYGYTF; CDR3nt: TGTGCCAGCAGTGAGCAGACTAACTATGGCTACACCTTC
d_gene: NA; j_gene: TRBJ1-4; abundance: few; v_gene: TRBV21-1; CDR3aa: CASSKRGATNEKLFF; CDR3nt: TGTGCCAGCAGCAAACGGGGTGCAACTAATGAAAAACTGTTTTTT
d_gene: TRBD2; j_gene: TRBJ2-5; abundance: NA; v_gene: TRBV5-1; CDR3aa: CASTARLARIQETQYF; CDR3nt: TGCGCCAGCACCGCCCGACTAGCAAGAATCCAAGAGACCCAGTACTTC
d_gene: NA; j_gene: TRBJ1-1; abundance: NA; v_gene: TRBV9; CDR3aa: CASTKGEFTEAFF; CDR3nt: TGTGCCAGCACAAAGGGGGAATTCACTGAAGCTTTCTTT
d_gene: NA; j_gene: TRBJ1-2; abundance: NA; v_gene: TRBV2; CDR3aa: CASSEASGIYYGYTF; CDR3nt: TGTGCCAGCAGTGAAGCTTCAGGGATCTACTATGGCTACACCTTC
d_gene: TRBD1; j_gene: TRBJ2-7; abundance: few; v_gene: TRBV30; CDR3aa: CAWGQGDEQYF; CDR3nt: TGTGCCTGGGGTCAGGGGGACGAGCAGTACTTC
d_gene: TRBD2; j_gene: TRBJ2-5; abundance: NA; v_gene: TRBV5-1; CDR3aa: CASSQGLENIQYF; CDR3nt: TGCGCCAGCAGCCAGGGACTAGAAAATATCCAGTACTTC
d_gene: NA; j_gene: TRBJ2-7; abundance: NA; v_gene: TRBV27; CDR3aa: CADEGREQYF; CDR3nt: TGTGCGGATGAGGGGAGGGAGCAGTACTTC
d_gene: TRBD1; j_gene: TRBJ1-2; abundance: NA; v_gene: TRBV10-3; CDR3aa: CAISATGGSREEFGYTF; CDR3nt: TGTGCCATCAGTGCCACAGGGGGCTCTCGGGAGGAATTTGGCTACACCTTC
d_gene: NA; j_gene: TRBJ2-7; abundance: few; v_gene: TRBV4-1; CDR3aa: CASSQETANYEQYF; CDR3nt: TGCGCCAGCAGCCAAGAGACAGCAAATTACGAGCAGTACTTC
d_gene: NA; j_gene: TRBJ2-5; abundance: NA; v_gene: TRBV10-2; CDR3aa: CASSGPGDQETQYF; CDR3nt: TGCGCCAGCAGTGGGCCGGGGGACCAAGAGACCCAGTACTTC
d_gene: NA; j_gene: TRBJ1-3; abundance: NA; v_gene: TRBV6-1; CDR3aa: CASTRDVSDTIYF; CDR3nt: TGTGCCAGCACCCGGGATGTTTCGGACACCATATATTTT
d_gene: TRBD2; j_gene: TRBJ2-5; abundance: NA; v_gene: TRBV29-1; CDR3aa: CSVEVAGGETQYF; CDR3nt: TGCAGCGTTGAAGTAGCGGGAGGAGAGACCCAGTACTTC
d_gene: NA; j_gene: TRBJ1-1; abundance: NA; v_gene: TRBV28; CDR3aa: CASSLRGYAEAFF; CDR3nt: TGTGCCAGCAGTTTAAGGGGGTACGCTGAAGCTTTCTTT
d_gene: NA; j_gene: TRBJ1-5; abundance: once; v_gene: TRBV30; CDR3aa: CAWSGSSNQPQHF; CDR3nt: TGTGCCTGGAGTGGCAGTAGCAATCAGCCCCAGCATTTT